The T cell receptor beta chain described here comes from a study of T cell changes during pregnancy in multiple sclerosis (dated by TCRdb to about 2019). Some background on the complete study: The study looked at changes in the T cell repertoire across pregnancy in women with multiple sclerosis.

Library method: the immunoSEQ multiplex PCR assay. The clones in this table, taken by TCRdb from immuneACCESS, are in-frame only. Not every clone is retained; where verified, under half of the shortfall comes from an unresolved V gene, and the cause of the rest is unknown. In this sample the table shows 90,000 to 120,000 clones, 92% of which occur a single time. The top ten constitute less than 0.9% of the sample. Details on this clone: What this receptor recognizes is not known. There are no base qualities to consult, and no much larger clone falls within one base.

Reading from cysteine to phenylalanine, the CDR3 counts 16 amino acids. The CDR3 DNA has 48 bases and is translated from base 1. Taken from the germline V gene, the CDR1 and CDR2 loops are SGHNT and YENEEA. Unmatched junction bases come to 11, with V trimmed by 6 bases and J by 3 bases. The rearranged chain carries TRBV11-3 and TRBJ2-3; 8 central bases correspond to TRBD1. The input for sequencing was peripheral blood, taken in the third trimester of pregnancy. The receptor's source is a female donor in good health, enrolled as a control in a pregnancy study. The CDR3: CASSSSTGARTDTQYF. The sequenced DNA is TGTGCCAGCAGTTCGTCGACAGGGGCTAGAACAGATACGCAGTATTTT.